This TCR beta chain appears in the sequencing data of a study of regulatory T cells in long-lasting Graves disease. Across the study: Newly diagnosed Graves' patients had taken antithyroid drugs under 3 months.

Germline CDR1 reads KGHDR; CDR2 reads SFDVKD. Trimming cost V 9 bases and J 0 bases, with 10 bases left between them. This CDR3 has 14 amino acids. TCR beta libraries were built with iRepertoire HTBI primers and Arm-PCR of CDR3 regions. TCRdb itself ran the multiplex PCR reads through MiXCR, one entry per CDR3 protein. The profile shows about 530,000 distinct CDR3 sequences, more than 15% of them singletons. Time point defined: newly diagnosed GD, antithyroid drugs for less than 3 months. RNA isolated from PBMCs was used to make the TCR library. These data also formed part of another study, on T cells in Graves' hyperthyroidism and ophthalmopathy.

This sample comprised peripheral blood mononuclear cells (PBMCs), obtained at new diagnosis, from a patient treated with antithyroid drugs. The TCR sequence derives from a woman aged 40 to 65 with Graves disease. The gene calls are TRBV24-1 and TRBJ2-2; a possible D gene is TRBD2 (6 bases). The CDR3: CATGGATNTGELFF. The CDR3 nucleotides read TGTGCCACCGGCGGGGCTACGAACACCGGGGAGCTGTTTTTT.